This T cell receptor (delta chain) was sequenced in a study of γδ T cells in repeated Plasmodium falciparum infection. As for the study in general: Malian children with intense seasonal malaria exposure were compared with matched Australian children. Malaria-naive adults were infected with P. falciparum NF54 four times over about 600 days.

Germline lookup yields CDR1 GEAIGNYY and CDR2 EKD. The CDR3 runs 16 residues. TCRdb reapplied CATT to the multiplex PCR reads. Of tens of thousands of delta-chain clones detected, approximately 0.92% appear once; the ten largest clones hold 9.5% to 10%. As to this clone: The translation of this DNA and the TCRdb protein of a much larger clone differ at residue 14, probably owing to a read error; the protein shown here is translated from the DNA.

Flow sorting of PBMC yielded separate Vgamma9/Vdelta2+ and Vdelta2-negative gammadelta T cell populations for bulk repertoire analysis. The receptor was derived from a pool of human donors (malaria-infected and uninfected, not separated). J gene calling gave no result, while the V gene is TRDV2; TRDD3 was called by the table and not checked on the DNA. Sequenced sample: gamma-delta T cells from blood. Here the CDR3 DNA reads TGTGCCTGTGATCTACTGGGGGATACCTACACCGATAAACCCATCTTT. Encoded protein: CACDLLGDTYTDKPIF.